These T cell receptor beta chains were read from a single sample in a study of cytomegalovirus exposure and HLA in healthy donors. The method was immunoSEQ multiplex PCR; TCRdb's version includes in-frame clones alone and lacks a portion of them. The sample shows some 120,000 clones, 55% to 65% of them seen only once. The sample consisted of PBMCs. These receptor sequences come from a woman aged 35 to 49 in good health and CMV-seropositive. CDR3s include the opening cysteine and the closing phenylalanine or tryptophan. A D gene is named only where the DNA matches it firmly. Size is stated for part of the rows, as once, few or many counts, or as a class when the clone is expanded.

TRBJ2-7,.,TRBD2,TRBV4-2,CASSQDLRLAYEQYF,TGTGCCAGCAGCCAAGATTTGAGACTAGCATACGAGCAGTACTTC
TRBJ1-4,.,TRBD1,TRBV7-6,CASSLDRGEKLFF,TGTGCCAGCAGCTTGGACAGGGGAGAAAAACTGTTTTTT
TRBJ2-1,.,TRBD2,TRBV7-6,CASSENLAGGKGVYNEQFF,TGTGCCAGCAGCGAAAACCTAGCGGGAGGTAAAGGAGTCTACAATGAGCAGTTCTTC
TRBJ2-7,.,TRBD1,TRBV7-9,CASSFGTASYEQYF,TGTGCCAGCAGCTTTGGGACAGCCTCCTACGAGCAGTACTTC
TRBJ1-2,.,.,TRBV13,CASSLTGTPNYGYTF,TGTGCCAGCAGCCTAACCGGGACACCAAACTATGGCTACACCTTC
TRBJ2-2,.,TRBD1,TRBV5-4,CASSPRGPTGELFF,TGTGCCAGCAGTCCCAGGGGGCCCACCGGGGAGCTGTTTTTT
TRBJ2-5,few,TRBD2,TRBV10-1,CASSESKSKGTSGRVGQETQYF,TGCGCCAGCAGTGAGTCTAAGTCCAAAGGGACTAGCGGGAGGGTAGGGCAAGAGACCCAGTACTTC
TRBJ2-3,.,.,TRBV4-2,CASSQVAQTTDTQYF,TGTGCCAGCAGCCAAGTGGCCCAAACGACAGATACGCAGTATTTT
TRBJ2-7,.,.,TRBV5-1,CASSLSGASYEQYF,TGCGCCAGCAGCTTGTCGGGAGCTTCCTACGAGCAGTACTTC
TRBJ2-5,once,.,TRBV15,CATSRVSETQYF,TGTGCCACCAGCAGAGTCTCCGAGACCCAGTACTTC
TRBJ1-1,.,.,TRBV19,CASTFGNTEAFF,TGTGCCAGTACCTTCGGGAACACTGAAGCTTTCTTT
TRBJ2-3,few,TRBD2,TRBV6-4,CASRPSGSSDTQYF,TGTGCCAGCAGACCCAGCGGGAGCTCAGATACGCAGTATTTT
TRBJ2-2,few,TRBD2,TRBV15,CATSRDFVGGDTGELFF,TGTGCCACCAGCAGAGATTTTGTGGGAGGGGACACCGGGGAGCTGTTTTTT
TRBJ2-1,.,TRBD2,TRBV6-4,CASSDSGGLAGATSYNEQFF,TGTGCCAGCAGTGACTCTGGGGGACTAGCGGGAGCTACTTCCTACAATGAGCAGTTCTTC
TRBJ2-7,.,.,TRBV2,CASSAEGATGYEQYF,TGTGCCAGCAGCGCGGAAGGGGCCACAGGCTACGAGCAGTACTTC
TRBJ2-3,few,TRBD2,TRBV19,CASSMGGSRTDTQYF,TGTGCCAGTAGTATGGGCGGGAGTAGGACAGATACGCAGTATTTT
TRBJ2-1,.,TRBD1,TRBV4-3,CASSQHPGTGYNEQFF,TGCGCCAGCAGCCAACATCCCGGGACAGGATACAATGAGCAGTTCTTC